These T cell receptor beta chains were read from a single sample in a study of blood T cell repertoires in COVID-19. Clones were sequenced by immunoSEQ multiplex PCR, and TCRdb holds only the in-frame ones, with some missing. The profile covers about 230,000 clones, with approximately 88% appearing a single time and around 27% taken by the ten largest. The sequenced sample consisted of peripheral blood. The receptors come from a man in his forties with acute or convalescent COVID-19. The CDR3 runs from the conserved cysteine through the conserved F or W. Each record gives: CDR3 protein, CDR3 DNA, V gene, D gene, clone size, J gene. A D gene is named only where the DNA matches it firmly. The size field is filled for only some rows; it gives once, few, many or a size class.

CDR3: CASSRDRDLNEQFF
DNA: TGTGCCAGTAGTCGGGACAGGGACCTAAATGAGCAGTTCTTC
V: TRBV19
D: TRBD1
size: NA
J: TRBJ2-1

CDR3: CAGRGAGGGTGELFF
DNA: TGTGCCGGACGGGGAGCGGGAGGTGGCACCGGGGAGCTGTTTTTT
V: TRBV30
D: TRBD2
size: NA
J: TRBJ2-2

CDR3: CASKRGKNYGYTF
DNA: TGTGCCAGTAAAAGGGGAAAAAACTATGGCTACACCTTC
V: TRBV19
D: NA
size: NA
J: TRBJ1-2

CDR3: CASSTEGLARHGYEQYF
DNA: TGTGCCAGCAGTACCGAAGGGCTAGCGAGACATGGCTACGAGCAGTACTTC
V: TRBV25-1
D: NA
size: NA
J: TRBJ2-7

CDR3: CSARFEPGYTF
DNA: TGCAGTGCTAGGTTCGAGCCCGGCTACACCTTC
V: TRBV20-1
D: NA
size: NA
J: TRBJ1-2

CDR3: CASSKARVTGGLSGELFF
DNA: TGTGCCAGCAGCAAAGCACGAGTCACAGGGGGTCTCTCCGGGGAGCTGTTTTTT
V: TRBV21-1
D: NA
size: NA
J: TRBJ2-2

CDR3: CASSPWAGGPPNTGELFF
DNA: TGTGCCAGCAGCCCTTGGGCGGGAGGGCCCCCGAACACCGGGGAGCTGTTTTTT
V: TRBV7-9
D: TRBD2
size: NA
J: TRBJ2-2

CDR3: CASSLGTDTKPQHF
DNA: TGCGCCAGCAGCTTGGGGACAGATACTAAGCCCCAGCATTTT
V: TRBV5-1
D: NA
size: NA
J: TRBJ1-5

CDR3: CASSRGGGNTEAFF
DNA: TGTGCCAGCAGCAGGGGCGGCGGGAACACTGAAGCTTTCTTT
V: TRBV9
D: NA
size: NA
J: TRBJ1-1

CDR3: CASSLEGGGNTIYF
DNA: TGTGCCAGCAGCTTAGAGGGCGGGGGAAACACCATATATTTT
V: TRBV7-9
D: NA
size: NA
J: TRBJ1-3

CDR3: CASGGLVQPQHF
DNA: TGTGCCAGTGGGGGGTTGGTTCAGCCCCAGCATTTT
V: TRBV19
D: NA
size: NA
J: TRBJ1-5

CDR3: CASSGGGAGVDTEAFF
DNA: TGTGCCAGCAGCGGTGGGGGCGCGGGAGTGGACACTGAAGCTTTCTTT
V: TRBV5-6
D: NA
size: NA
J: TRBJ1-1

CDR3: CASGLVPTGERQPQHF
DNA: TGTGCTAGTGGTTTGGTACCAACAGGTGAGCGACAGCCCCAGCATTTT
V: TRBV12-5
D: NA
size: few
J: TRBJ1-5

CDR3: CASSFRLGYEQYF
DNA: TGTGCCAGCAGTTTCAGACTAGGCTACGAGCAGTACTTC
V: TRBV12-3/TRBV12-4
D: NA
size: NA
J: TRBJ2-7

CDR3: CASSPLPRAYEQYF
DNA: TGTGCCAGCAGCCCCCTCCCCCGAGCCTACGAGCAGTACTTC
V: TRBV3-1/TRBV3-2
D: NA
size: NA
J: TRBJ2-7

CDR3: CASDRGVTYEQYF
DNA: TGTGCCAGCGACAGGGGGGTTACCTACGAGCAGTACTTC
V: TRBV6-5
D: TRBD1
size: NA
J: TRBJ2-7

CDR3: CSVAVAPYNEQFF
DNA: TGCAGCGTTGCGGTAGCGCCATACAATGAGCAGTTCTTC
V: TRBV29-1
D: NA
size: NA
J: TRBJ2-1

CDR3: CASSAETYEQYF
DNA: TGTGCCAGCAGCGCAGAAACCTACGAGCAGTACTTC
V: TRBV2
D: NA
size: NA
J: TRBJ2-7

CDR3: CASSEGRVDQPQHF
DNA: TGTGCCAGCAGCGAGGGGAGGGTGGATCAGCCCCAGCATTTT
V: TRBV7-8
D: NA
size: NA
J: TRBJ1-5

CDR3: CASSRQGFGYTF
DNA: TGTGCCAGCAGCAGACAGGGGTTTGGCTACACCTTC
V: TRBV6-5
D: TRBD1
size: NA
J: TRBJ1-2

CDR3: CASSPHRGDSPLHF
DNA: TGTGCCAGCAGCCCCCACAGGGGGGATTCACCCCTCCACTTT
V: TRBV11-2
D: TRBD1
size: NA
J: TRBJ1-6

CDR3: CASSLRQGFTEAFF
DNA: TGTGCCAGTAGTTTACGACAGGGGTTCACTGAAGCTTTCTTT
V: TRBV19
D: TRBD1
size: few
J: TRBJ1-1

CDR3: CASTIGAATEAFF
DNA: TGTGCCAGTACAATAGGGGCGGCCACTGAAGCTTTCTTT
V: TRBV18
D: NA
size: NA
J: TRBJ1-1

CDR3: CASSDFGANTGELFF
DNA: TGTGCCAGCAGTGATTTCGGGGCGAACACCGGGGAGCTGTTTTTT
V: TRBV6-1
D: NA
size: NA
J: TRBJ2-2

CDR3: CASSPSERGELFF
DNA: TGTGCCAGCTCACCGTCTGAGCGCGGGGAGCTGTTTTTT
V: TRBV18
D: NA
size: NA
J: TRBJ2-2

CDR3: CASSRQGSGELFF
DNA: TGTGCCAGCTCTCGACAGGGTTCCGGGGAGCTGTTTTTT
V: TRBV18
D: TRBD1
size: once
J: TRBJ2-2

CDR3: CASSVQGEQYF
DNA: TGTGCCAGCAGCGTACAGGGCGAGCAGTACTTC
V: TRBV7-6
D: NA
size: NA
J: TRBJ2-7

CDR3: CASSIAFRGANVLTF
DNA: TGTGCCAGTAGTATAGCCTTCCGGGGGGCCAACGTCCTGACTTTC
V: TRBV19
D: NA
size: NA
J: TRBJ2-6

CDR3: CASSVQGEATGELFF
DNA: TGTGCCAGCAGCGTACAGGGCGAGGCGACCGGGGAGCTGTTTTTT
V: TRBV9
D: NA
size: NA
J: TRBJ2-2

CDR3: CATSDQSGSSYNEQFF
DNA: TGTGCCACCAGTGATCAAAGCGGGAGCTCCTACAATGAGCAGTTCTTC
V: TRBV24-1
D: TRBD2
size: NA
J: TRBJ2-1

CDR3: CASSDTSGRVYEQYF
DNA: TGTGCCAGCAGCGATACTAGCGGGAGAGTCTACGAGCAGTACTTC
V: TRBV5-4
D: TRBD2
size: NA
J: TRBJ2-7

CDR3: CASSLANSGANVLTF
DNA: TGCGCCAGCAGCTTGGCAAACTCTGGGGCCAACGTCCTGACTTTC
V: TRBV5-1
D: NA
size: NA
J: TRBJ2-6

CDR3: CASSPSVRGQGYQETQYF
DNA: TGTGCCAGCAGCCCGTCGGTTCGGGGACAGGGCTACCAAGAGACCCAGTACTTC
V: TRBV7-9
D: TRBD1
size: NA
J: TRBJ2-5

CDR3: CASSTRGGVSPLHF
DNA: TGTGCCAGCAGCACCCGGGGGGGCGTTTCACCCCTCCACTTT
V: TRBV4-2
D: NA
size: NA
J: TRBJ1-6

CDR3: CASSYLGASKGYTF
DNA: TGTGCCAGCAGTTACCTGGGGGCGAGTAAAGGCTACACCTTC
V: TRBV6-5
D: NA
size: NA
J: TRBJ1-2

CDR3: CASSTQGNTEAFF
DNA: TGCGCCAGCAGCACACAGGGGAACACTGAAGCTTTCTTT
V: TRBV4-3
D: NA
size: NA
J: TRBJ1-1

CDR3: CASSARGNTEAFF
DNA: TGTGCCAGCAGTGCCAGGGGGAACACTGAAGCTTTCTTT
V: TRBV2
D: NA
size: NA
J: TRBJ1-1

CDR3: CASSSSGSPYNEQFF
DNA: TGTGCCAGCAGCTCTAGCGGGAGTCCCTACAATGAGCAGTTCTTC
V: TRBV5-5
D: TRBD2
size: NA
J: TRBJ2-1

CDR3: CASSKTGGWVTEAFF
DNA: TGCGCCAGCAGCAAGACAGGGGGATGGGTCACTGAAGCTTTCTTT
V: TRBV5-1
D: TRBD1
size: few
J: TRBJ1-1

CDR3: CASSLQGNTIYF
DNA: TGTGCCAGCAGTCTACAGGGAAACACCATATATTTT
V: TRBV6-5
D: NA
size: NA
J: TRBJ1-3

CDR3: CASSLRSRGDTEAFF
DNA: TGTGCCAGCAGCCTCCGTTCCCGGGGGGACACTGAAGCTTTCTTT
V: TRBV27
D: NA
size: NA
J: TRBJ1-1

CDR3: CASSQDPGHTETQYF
DNA: TGTGCCAGCAGCCAAGATCCGGGACACACCGAGACCCAGTACTTC
V: TRBV4-2
D: NA
size: few
J: TRBJ2-5

CDR3: CSVAVASGRNEQFF
DNA: TGCAGCGTTGCCGTGGCTAGCGGGAGGAATGAGCAGTTCTTC
V: TRBV29-1
D: TRBD2
size: NA
J: TRBJ2-1

CDR3: CATKIRDRGNELFF
DNA: TGTGCCACCAAAATCCGGGACAGGGGTAATGAGCTGTTTTTT
V: TRBV24-1
D: TRBD1
size: NA
J: TRBJ2-2

CDR3: CASSKRDRDDTGELFF
DNA: TGTGCCAGCAGCAAACGGGACAGGGATGACACCGGGGAGCTGTTTTTT
V: TRBV21-1
D: NA
size: NA
J: TRBJ2-2

CDR3: CASSRGSMNYGYTF
DNA: TGTGCCAGCAGTCGGGGGAGTATGAACTATGGCTACACCTTC
V: TRBV2
D: NA
size: NA
J: TRBJ1-2

CDR3: CATSDPGLAGGNEQFF
DNA: TGTGCCACCAGTGACCCTGGACTAGCGGGAGGCAATGAGCAGTTCTTC
V: TRBV24-1
D: TRBD2
size: NA
J: TRBJ2-1

CDR3: CASSRGLAGPDEQFF
DNA: TGTGCCAGCAGCAGGGGTCTAGCGGGACCAGATGAGCAGTTCTTC
V: TRBV5-8
D: TRBD2
size: NA
J: TRBJ2-1

CDR3: CASSGTSGKAGHYEQYF
DNA: TGTGCCAGCAGCGGGACTAGCGGGAAGGCGGGTCACTACGAGCAGTACTTC
V: TRBV4-2
D: TRBD2
size: NA
J: TRBJ2-7

CDR3: CAWSALLRDTQYF
DNA: TGTGCCTGGAGTGCCTTACTAAGAGATACGCAGTATTTT
V: TRBV30
D: NA
size: NA
J: TRBJ2-3

CDR3: CASSQVASGSYEQYF
DNA: TGTGCCAGCAGCCAAGTCGCTAGCGGGAGTTACGAGCAGTACTTC
V: TRBV4-2
D: TRBD2
size: NA
J: TRBJ2-7

CDR3: CASSQLSGDEQFF
DNA: TGTGCCAGCAGCCAACTAAGCGGGGATGAGCAGTTCTTC
V: TRBV7-8
D: TRBD2
size: NA
J: TRBJ2-1